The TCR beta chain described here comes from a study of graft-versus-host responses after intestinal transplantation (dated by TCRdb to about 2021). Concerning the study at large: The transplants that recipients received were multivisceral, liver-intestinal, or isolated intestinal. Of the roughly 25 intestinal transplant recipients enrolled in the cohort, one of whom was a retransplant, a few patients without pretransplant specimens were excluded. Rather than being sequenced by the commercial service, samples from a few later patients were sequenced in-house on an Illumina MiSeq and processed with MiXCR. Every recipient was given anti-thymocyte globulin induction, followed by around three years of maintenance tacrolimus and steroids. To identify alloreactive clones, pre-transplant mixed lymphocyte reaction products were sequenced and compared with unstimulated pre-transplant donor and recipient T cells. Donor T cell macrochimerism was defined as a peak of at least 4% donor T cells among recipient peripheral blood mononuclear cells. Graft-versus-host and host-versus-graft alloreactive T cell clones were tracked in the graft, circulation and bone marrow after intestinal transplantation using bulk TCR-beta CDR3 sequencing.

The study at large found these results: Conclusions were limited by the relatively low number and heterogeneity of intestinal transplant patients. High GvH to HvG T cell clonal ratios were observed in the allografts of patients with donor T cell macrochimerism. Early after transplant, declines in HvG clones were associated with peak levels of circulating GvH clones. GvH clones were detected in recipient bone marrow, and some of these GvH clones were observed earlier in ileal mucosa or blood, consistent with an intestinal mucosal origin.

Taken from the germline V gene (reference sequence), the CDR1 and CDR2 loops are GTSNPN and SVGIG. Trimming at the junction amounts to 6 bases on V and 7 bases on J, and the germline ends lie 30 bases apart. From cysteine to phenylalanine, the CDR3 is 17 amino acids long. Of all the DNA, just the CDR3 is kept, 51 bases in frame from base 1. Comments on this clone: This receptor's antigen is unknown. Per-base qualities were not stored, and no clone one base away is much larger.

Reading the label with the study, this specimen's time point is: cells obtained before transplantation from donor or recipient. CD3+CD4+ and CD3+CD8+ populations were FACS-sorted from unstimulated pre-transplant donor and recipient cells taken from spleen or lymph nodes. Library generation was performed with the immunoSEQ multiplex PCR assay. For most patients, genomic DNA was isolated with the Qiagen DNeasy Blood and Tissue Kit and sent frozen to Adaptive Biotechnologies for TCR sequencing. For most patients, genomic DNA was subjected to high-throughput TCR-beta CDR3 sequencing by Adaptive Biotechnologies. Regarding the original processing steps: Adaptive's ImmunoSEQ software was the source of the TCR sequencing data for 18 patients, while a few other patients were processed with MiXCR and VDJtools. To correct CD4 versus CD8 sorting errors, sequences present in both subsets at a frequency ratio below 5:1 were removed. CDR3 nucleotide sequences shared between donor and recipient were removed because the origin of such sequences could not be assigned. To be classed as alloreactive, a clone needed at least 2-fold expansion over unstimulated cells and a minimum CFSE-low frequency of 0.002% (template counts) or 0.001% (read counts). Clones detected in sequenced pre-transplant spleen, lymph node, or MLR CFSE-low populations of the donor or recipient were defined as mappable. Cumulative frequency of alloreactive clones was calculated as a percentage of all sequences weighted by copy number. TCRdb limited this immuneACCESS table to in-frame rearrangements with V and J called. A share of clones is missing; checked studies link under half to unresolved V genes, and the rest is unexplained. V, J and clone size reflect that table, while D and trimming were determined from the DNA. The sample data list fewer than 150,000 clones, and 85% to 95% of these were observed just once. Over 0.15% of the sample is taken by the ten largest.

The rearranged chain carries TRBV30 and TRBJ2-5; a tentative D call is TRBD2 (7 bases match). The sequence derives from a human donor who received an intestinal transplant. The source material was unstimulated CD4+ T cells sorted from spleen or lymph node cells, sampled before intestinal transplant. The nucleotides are TGTGCCTGTACCACCCAGGGCAGGGGTCTGACGGGGGGGACCCAGTACTTC. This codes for CACTTQGRGLTGGTQYF.